Described below is a single TCR beta chain sequence and its context. This entry belongs to a study of blood T cell repertoires in COVID-19. Study as a whole: COVID-19 samples, acute and convalescent, were from the United States, Italy and Spain. The cDNA or gDNA used as material had been derived from T cells, B-cell-depleted T cells, or PBMCs.

Authors' processing steps: Estimation of nucleated cell counts relied on the amplification of reference gene primers. Assay: immunoSEQ multiplex PCR; the TCRdb copy retains only in-frame clones and omits some. V, J and clone size are taken as reported in that table, and D and trimming were inferred from the DNA itself. The table has 84,000 or so clones, 80% seen once. V was cut by 0 bases and J by 8 bases, with 15 bases left in between. The CDR3 sequence is 15 residues long. Germline V lookup: CDR1 SGDLS, CDR2 YYNGEE. The sequence was obtained from a woman aged 40 to 50 with active or convalescent COVID-19. The V and J genes are TRBV9 and TRBJ2-1, with D perhaps TRBD2 (5 bases). The specimen was peripheral blood. CDR3 residues: CASSVVGGRSHEQFF. The DNA of the CDR3 is TGTGCCAGCAGCGTAGTAGGAGGAAGGTCCCATGAGCAGTTCTTC. The whole variable domain, remainder taken from reference TRBV9 and TRBJ2-1, is DSGVTQTPKHLITATGQRVTLRCSPRSGDLSVYWYQQSLDQGLQFLIQYYNGEERAKGNILERFSAQQFPDLHSELNLSSLELGDSALYFCASSVVGGRSHEQFFGPGTRLTVL.